The 2 T cell receptor beta chains in this list originate from one sample, sequenced in a study of somatic reversion in DOCK8 deficiency. Using EuroClonality-NGS primers, TRB was amplified from about 98 ng genomic DNA in one-step amplicon PCR. In TCRdb, the multiplex PCR reads were re-called with MiXCR into one record per CDR3 protein. The sample includes over 4,000 distinct CDR3 sequences, more than 20% of them seen just once. Sequenced material: peripheral blood. These receptors were taken from a human donor in good health.

This clonotype is medium-sized (0.01 to 0.1%). This chain joins TRBV5-4 and TRBJ1-1; D ambiguous. V was trimmed by 1 base and J by 2 bases, leaving 15 bases between them. The germline V gene encodes CDR1 SGHNT and CDR2 YYREEE (reference sequence). The CDR3 is made up of 16 amino acids. CDR3: CASSLRLVGGNTEAFF. The CDR3 DNA reads TGTGCCAGCAGCTTGCGACTGGTCGGAGGAAACACTGAAGCTTTCTTT.

As concerns this clonotype: It may be a read error: a sequence one base away is much more abundant. This chain joins TRBV5-1 and TRBJ1-1; D call uncertain. With 4 bases removed from V and 6 bases from J, the gap between germline ends came to 16 bases. The CDR3 is 14 residues long. Germline V gene lookup returns CDR1 SGHRS and CDR2 YFSETQ. CDR3 nucleotides: TGCGCCAGCAGCCGCGCAGAGGGCGAGGCTGAAGCTTTCTTT. Protein sequence: CASSRAEGEAEAFF.